What follows are 26 T cell receptor beta chains derived from one specimen sequenced in a study of cytomegalovirus exposure and HLA in healthy donors. The primer mix had 60 Vbeta and 13 Jbeta primers. TCRdb keeps only in-frame clones here, not all; method: immunoSEQ multiplex PCR. This table has about 98,000 clones, approximately 78% appearing once. The sample comprised PBMCs. Every receptor here comes from a man aged 40-50 years in good health and CMV-seronegative.

This clone was counted once. The gene calls are TRBV6-5 and TRBJ2-5; 7 bases match TRBD1. CDR1 MNHEY and CDR2 SVGAGI come from the germline V gene. The CDR3 sequence is 13 residues long. The trim removed 2 bases at V and 7 bases at J, leaving 4 bases unmatched. CDR3 sequence: CASSYTGEATQYF. The CDR3 DNA sequence: TGTGCCAGCAGTTACACAGGGGAAGCGACCCAGTACTTC.

The sample holds one count of this clone. The germline gene is not matched at one end of the junction; a read error may be the cause. The chain carries TRBV11-2 and TRBJ2-7, with TRBD2 identical over 7 bases. This CDR3 has 15 amino acids. Germline loops: CDR1 SGHAT, CDR2 FQNNGV. CDR3 nucleotides: TGTGCCAGCAGCTCCAATAAGGAGCGGGGTTACGCGCAGTACTTC. It translates to CASSSNKERGYAQYF.

This chain uses TRBV27 with TRBJ1-5; 10 bases are a match to TRBD1. Trimming at V came to 3 bases and at J to 3 bases, leaving 8 bases not matched to a gene. Germline V gene data show CDR1 as MNHEY and CDR2 as SMNVEV (reference sequence). The CDR3 length is 17 residues. CDR3 sequence reads: CASSFLTGTGDNQPQHF. In DNA form, the CDR3 reads TGTGCCAGCAGTTTCCTTACCGGGACAGGGGACAATCAGCCCCAGCATTTT.

This chain joins TRBV5-6 and TRBJ2-2; tentative D call: TRBD1 (6 bases). Germline CDR1 reads SGHDT; CDR2 reads YYEEEE. The CDR3 covers 16 residues. V lost 4 bases and J 2 bases, leaving 15 bases between the germline ends. CDR3 nucleotides: TGTGCCAGCAGCCCCGATGGGGGCTCCAACACCGGGGAGCTGTTTTTT. It codes for CASSPDGGSNTGELFF.

The gene calls are TRBV7-6 and TRBJ1-6, with a possible D match to TRBD1 (6 bases). This CDR3 comprises 15 residues. Germline loops: CDR1 SGHVS, CDR2 FNYEAQ. Trimming took off 3 bases at V and 10 bases at J, with 16 bases between the two ends. DNA of the CDR3: TGTGCCAGCAGCTTGGGGGACGCAGGGGCCTCACCCCTCCACTTT. Translated, it gives CASSLGDAGASPLHF.

Written as DNA, the CDR3 is TGTGCCAGCAGCAGGGGACAGGGAGAAGGCTACACCTTC. This codes for CASSRGQGEGYTF. The chain couples TRBV11-2 to TRBJ1-2; 9 bases line up with TRBD1. V shed 5 bases and J 8 bases; nucleotides not matched to a gene: 6. CDR3 size: 13 residues. Germline V gene sequence: CDR1 SGHAT, CDR2 FQNNGV.

The genes are TRBV28 and TRBJ1-1, with D perhaps TRBD1 (5 bases). Trimming shortened V by 6 bases and J by 8 bases, and 19 bases separated the two germline ends. The CDR3 consists of 14 residues. Germline V gene lookup returns CDR1 MDHEN and CDR2 SYDVKM. The CDR3 is CASSLTGGLGEAFF. In DNA, the CDR3 is TGTGCCAGCAGCCTCACGGGGGGTTTAGGGGAAGCTTTCTTT. Full variable domain (rest looked up from reference TRBV28 and TRBJ1-1): DVKVTQSSRYLVKRTGEKVFLECVQDMDHENMFWYRQDPGLGLRLIYFSYDVKMKEKGDIPEGYSVSREKKERFSLILESASTNQTSMYLCASSLTGGLGEAFFGQGTRLTVV.

CDR3 sequence: CASSEVSGDMTDTQYF. The CDR3 DNA sequence: TGTGCCAGCAGTGAGGTTTCAGGGGATATGACAGATACGCAGTATTTT. The V call is TRBV25-1, the J call TRBJ2-3, with D possibly being TRBD1 (6 bases). Per the germline V gene, CDR1 is MGHDK and CDR2 is SYGVNS. The CDR3 loop spans 16 amino acids. V was pared by 3 bases and J by 3 bases, with 16 bases between.

The CDR3 reads CAISESQGQEQYF. CDR3 bases: TGTGCCATCAGTGAGTCACAGGGGCAAGAGCAGTACTTC. The chain recombines TRBV10-3 with TRBJ2-5; 7 bases map to TRBD1. Germline V gene data show CDR1 as ENHRY and CDR2 as SYGVKD. This CDR3 has 13 amino acids. The V and J ends lost 0 bases and 11 bases, in that order; junction bases with no gene match: 6.

The chain carries TRBV2 and TRBJ2-7, with D possibly matching TRBD1 (6 bases). V was cut by 5 bases and J by 5 bases, with 16 bases left in between. The CDR3 has 14 residues. Germline CDR1 SNHLY, CDR2 FYNNEI. CDR3: CASSPTGTFDEQYF. Written as DNA, the CDR3 is TGTGCCAGCAGTCCGACTGGGACATTCGACGAGCAGTACTTC.

This clone was seen a single time. The DNA is omitted, as the CDR3 cannot be located on it reliably, and the CDR3 follows TCRdb's listing. J is TRBJ2-5 and V is TRBV28; TRBD2 is the table's D call and was not checked against the DNA. Per the germline V gene, CDR1 is MDHEN and CDR2 is SYDVKM. The CDR3 spans 13 residues, counting both ends. The chain's CDR3 is CASSSGGQETQYF.

The gene calls are TRBV10-3 and TRBJ1-6, with D perhaps TRBD1 (6 bases). In germline, CDR1 is ENHRY, CDR2 SYGVKD. The CDR3 runs 15 residues. V lost 6 bases, J lost 10 bases, and 19 bases lay in between. CDR3 amino acids: CAIRRQGTTDSPLHF. The CDR3 bases are TGTGCCATCAGGAGGCAGGGGACTACAGACTCACCCCTCCACTTT.

The chain joins TRBV10-3 to TRBJ1-3, with 9 bases identical to TRBD1. Trimming removed 10 bases from V and 1 base from J; junction bases left unmatched: 8. The CDR3 is made up of 15 amino acids. Looked up from germline, CDR1 is ENHRY and CDR2 is SYGVKD. CDR3 in DNA: TGTGCCACCCGGACAGGGGCTGCATCTGGAAACACCATATATTTT. This translates into CATRTGAASGNTIYF.

CDR3 region: CASTNRGTETYNEQFF. DNA of the CDR3: TGTGCCAGCACAAATAGAGGGACAGAGACCTACAATGAGCAGTTCTTC. This chain links TRBV27 with TRBJ2-1, with TRBD1 matching over 7 bases. Germline V gives CDR1 MNHEY, CDR2 SMNVEV (reference sequence). The CDR3 contains 16 residues. With V trimmed by 7 bases and J by 2 bases, 11 bases remained unmatched.

The chain combines TRBV7-2 with TRBJ2-7, with TRBD1 identical over 7 bases. CDR1 and CDR2 from the germline V gene are SGHTA and FQGNSA. Losses at the gene ends were 1 base for V and 2 bases for J; bases not matched to a gene: 14. The CDR3 is made up of 18 amino acids. The CDR3: CASSLGGQLSARAYEQYF. CDR3 DNA sequence: TGTGCCAGCAGCTTAGGGGGACAGTTATCCGCTCGCGCCTACGAGCAGTACTTC.

The chain uses TRBV27 and TRBJ2-1; possibly TRBD2 for D (5 bases). Germline V gene lookup returns CDR1 MNHEY and CDR2 SMNVEV (reference sequence). V lost 5 bases, J lost 0 bases, and 11 bases lay in between. CDR3 length: 15 amino acids. CDR3 nucleotides: TGTGCCAGCAGTATCACCCGGGACTCCTACAATGAGCAGTTCTTC. Translating gives CASSITRDSYNEQFF.

The chain employs TRBV18 and TRBJ1-2, with D tentatively TRBD1 (6 bases). The CDR3 sequence is 13 residues long. CDR1 is KGHSH and CDR2 is LQKENI in the germline V gene. V gave up 3 bases and J gave up 4 bases, with 9 bases separating them. CDR3 in amino acids: CASSPRQAYGYTF. The CDR3 DNA reads as TGTGCCAGCTCACCTAGACAGGCCTATGGCTACACCTTC. The full variable domain, its missing parts supplied by reference TRBV18 and TRBJ1-2, is NAGVMQNPRHLVRRRGQEARLRCSPMKGHSHVYWYRQLPEEGLKFMVYLQKENIIDESGMPKERFSAEFPKEGPSILRIQQVVRGDSAAYFCASSPRQAYGYTFGSGTRLTVV.

As concerns this clone: Other DNA sequences in the sample encode the same CDR3. This chain links TRBV9 with TRBJ2-5; 10 bases are shared with TRBD1. Trimming at V came to 4 bases and at J to 5 bases, leaving 5 bases not matched to a gene. CDR1 and CDR2 (germline): SGDLS, YYNGEE. The CDR3 sequence is 14 residues long. The CDR3 DNA is TGTGCCAGCAGCCCAGACAGGGGGCGGGAGACCCAGTACTTC. Translated, it gives CASSPDRGRETQYF.

The chain uses TRBV5-4 and TRBJ2-1; 8 bases map to TRBD2. The germline V gene has CDR1 SGHNT and CDR2 YYREEE (reference sequence). This CDR3 contains 16 residues. V was pared by 4 bases and J by 0 bases, with 6 bases of the junction left unmatched. CDR3 bases: TGTGCCAGCAGCCCGTACCGGGGGGGCTCCTACAATGAGCAGTTCTTC. This sequence encodes CASSPYRGGSYNEQFF.

The chain combines TRBV9 with TRBJ2-2; perhaps TRBD2 as D (7 bases). Trimming pared 7 bases from V and 1 base from J, leaving 17 bases between. The CDR3 consists of 16 residues. Germline V gives CDR1 SGDLS, CDR2 YYNGEE. CDR3 protein: CASSKGGLWNTGELFF. CDR3 nucleotide sequence: TGTGCCAGCTCTAAGGGGGGGTTGTGGAACACCGGGGAGCTGTTTTTT.

V gene TRBV19 combines with J gene TRBJ2-1, with TRBD2 matching over 8 bases. From germline, CDR1 is LNHDA and CDR2 SQIVND (reference sequence). The CDR3 loop spans 14 amino acids. With 10 bases clipped from V and 6 bases from J, the junction kept 11 bases outside the gene matches. Written as DNA, the CDR3 is TGTGCCACCAAGGGCGGGGGGCATGTCAATGAGCAGTTCTTC. It yields the protein CATKGGGHVNEQFF.

This clone was recorded only once. The V call is TRBV5-5, the J call TRBJ1-4; 8 bases fit TRBD1. This CDR3 comprises 15 residues. Trimming at V came to 0 bases and at J to 8 bases, leaving 6 bases not matched to a gene. Germline CDR1 SGHKS, CDR2 YYEKEE (reference sequence). CDR3 in DNA: TGTGCCAGCAGCTTGGGGACAGGGAGAAGGGAAAAACTGTTTTTT. Translating gives CASSLGTGRREKLFF.

The chain has TRBV5-5 and TRBJ1-1; D remains unclear. This CDR3 is 13 amino acids long. Germline V lookup: CDR1 SGHKS, CDR2 YYEKEE (reference sequence). The V gene lost 0 bases and the J gene lost 5 bases, with 8 bases spanning the gap. CDR3 nucleotide sequence: TGTGCCAGCAGCTTGGTCTGGGCGACTGAAGCTTTCTTT. Amino acids: CASSLVWATEAFF. Supplemented by reference TRBV5-5 and TRBJ1-1, the full variable domain reads DAGVTQSPTHLIKTRGQQVTLRCSPISGHKSVSWYQQVLGQGPQFIFQYYEKEERGRGNFPDRFSARQFPNYSSELNVNALLLGDSALYLCASSLVWATEAFFGQGTRLTVV.

This clone came up once. The chain is built from TRBV5-1 and TRBJ1-1; D uncertain. The V end lost 4 bases, the J end lost 4 bases, and 14 bases lay between the germline ends. Germline CDR1 and CDR2: SGHRS and YFSETQ. The length of the CDR3 is 14 residues. CDR3 nucleotide sequence: TGCGCCAGCAGCCTCGCGGGATCCTTCACTGAAGCTTTCTTT. It is translated as CASSLAGSFTEAFF.

The chain uses TRBV2 and TRBJ2-2, with no clear D. The V end was cut by 4 bases, the J end by 0 bases, with 9 bases between. Germline values: CDR1 SNHLY, CDR2 FYNNEI. The CDR3 consists of 15 residues. The CDR3 nucleotides read TGTGCCAGCAGTGCCGCGACAACGAACACCGGGGAGCTGTTTTTT. This codes for CASSAATTNTGELFF.

As DNA, the CDR3 is TGCGCCAGCAGCTTGACGGGGGACAGGAATCAGCCCCAGCATTTT. This gives the protein CASSLTGDRNQPQHF. The V call is TRBV5-1, the J call TRBJ1-5, with 8 bases that match TRBD1. The CDR3 consists of 15 residues. The germline gives CDR1 SGHRS, CDR2 YFSETQ. Germline trimming cut 1 base from V and 4 bases from J; bases unmatched to any gene: 4.